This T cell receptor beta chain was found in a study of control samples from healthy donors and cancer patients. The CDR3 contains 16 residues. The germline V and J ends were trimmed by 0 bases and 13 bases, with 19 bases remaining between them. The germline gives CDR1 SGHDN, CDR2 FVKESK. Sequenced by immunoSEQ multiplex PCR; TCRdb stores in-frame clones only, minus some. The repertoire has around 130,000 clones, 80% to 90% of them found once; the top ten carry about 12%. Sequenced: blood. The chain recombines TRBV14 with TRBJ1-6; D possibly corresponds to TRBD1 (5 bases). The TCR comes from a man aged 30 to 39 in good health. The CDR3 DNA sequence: TGTGCCAGCAGCCAAGAAGGGCGGGGGAGAGTTGACCCCCTCCACTTT. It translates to CASSQEGRGRVDPLHF.